The 11 T cell receptor beta chains presented below share a single source sample, sequenced in a study of T cell responses to AZD1222 COVID-19 vaccine. Clones were read by immunoSEQ multiplex PCR, and TCRdb kept only the in-frame ones, dropping some. In the table there are 150,000 to 200,000 clones, 94% of which are singletons. The sample in question was peripheral blood, obtained on day 0 of AZD1222 vaccination. The receptors here all came from an adult in good health.

The J gene is TRBJ1-1, the V gene TRBV29-1; 7 bases align to TRBD1. This CDR3 is built from 14 residues. The V segment lost 1 base and the J segment 3 bases; nucleotides outside the gene matches: 5. Germline CDR1 reads SQVTM; CDR2 reads ANQGSEA. CDR3 residues: CSVEAEQGYTEAFF. The CDR3, as DNA: TGCAGCGTTGAAGCCGAACAGGGGTACACTGAAGCTTTCTTT.

The V and J genes are TRBV3-1 (or the pseudogene TRBV3-2) and TRBJ2-3; TRBD2 might be the D (6 bases). Trimming removed 4 bases at V and 6 bases at J, with 8 bases between. This CDR3 contains 12 residues. Germline CDR1 LGHDT, CDR2 YNNKEL (reference sequence). The CDR3 here is CASSLLADTQYF. The CDR3 DNA reads as TGTGCCAGCAGCCTGCTAGCGGATACGCAGTATTTT.

The rearrangement links TRBV5-1 to TRBJ1-1; 7 nucleotides match TRBD1. The CDR3 loop spans 16 amino acids. Germline assignment: CDR1 SGHRS and CDR2 YFSETQ. The ends lost 0 bases at V and 0 bases at J; junction bases unmatched: 5. CDR3: CASSLGDSHMNTEAFF. Here the CDR3 DNA reads TGCGCCAGCAGCTTGGGGGACAGCCACATGAACACTGAAGCTTTCTTT. The whole variable domain, filled in from reference TRBV5-1 and TRBJ1-1, reads KAGVTQTPRYLIKTRGQQVTLSCSPISGHRSVSWYQQTPGQGLQFLFEYFSETQRNKGNFPGRFSGRQFSNSRSEMNVSTLELGDSALYLCASSLGDSHMNTEAFFGQGTRLTVV.

The chain is built from TRBV5-4 and TRBJ1-2; 8 nucleotides match TRBD1. The CDR3 contains 15 residues. The germline V gene encodes CDR1 SGHNT and CDR2 YYREEE (reference sequence). V shed 0 bases and J 6 bases; nucleotides not matched to a gene: 7. In DNA, the CDR3 is TGTGCCAGCAGCTTGGCCCGACAGGGGCGGGATGGCTACACCTTC. Translation gives CASSLARQGRDGYTF.

The J gene is TRBJ2-6, the V gene TRBV5-1; D is unresolved. V lost 7 bases and J lost 4, with 9 bases in between. Germline CDR1 is SGHRS and CDR2 is YFSETQ. This CDR3 contains 13 residues. For the CDR3, the DNA is TGCGCCAGCCACCTATCCGGGGCCAACGTCCTGACTTTC. The encoded protein is CASHLSGANVLTF.

This chain links TRBV28 with TRBJ2-7; 8 nucleotides align to TRBD2. V dropped 4 bases and J dropped 1; count of bases not matched to a gene: 9. This CDR3 comprises 16 residues. CDR1 is MDHEN, CDR2 SYDVKM, per germline. The CDR3 nucleotides are TGTGCCAGCAGTTCCCTCCCGACTAGCGTTTCCTACGAGCAGTACTTC. Translating gives CASSSLPTSVSYEQYF.

The rearrangement uses TRBV5-1 and TRBJ2-7; TRBD2 agrees at 10 bases. The CDR3 runs 15 residues. V lost 6 bases and J lost 0; bases outside the gene matches: 6. CDR1 and CDR2 (germline): SGHRS, YFSETQ. The CDR3 coding sequence is TGCGCCAGCACCAATCCTAGCGGGAGCTCCTACGAGCAGTACTTC. This translates into CASTNPSGSSYEQYF.

V usage is TRBV9 and J usage is TRBJ1-6; D might be TRBD1 (5 bases). There are 15 residues in the CDR3. V was cut by 3 bases and J by 8 bases, with 15 bases left in between. Looked up from germline, CDR1 is SGDLS and CDR2 is YYNGEE. CDR3 region: CASSGRGVVDSPLHF. The DNA of the CDR3 is TGTGCCAGCAGCGGTAGGGGAGTGGTAGATTCACCCCTCCACTTT.

On this clone: The CDR3 carries no conserved terminal phenylalanine or tryptophan, so it likely arises from a read error. Because the CDR3's place on the DNA is in doubt, the DNA is left out and the CDR3 is given as listed by TCRdb. The chain recombines TRBV12-3 or TRBV12-4 with TRBJ2-7. Termini included, the CDR3 measures 10 amino acids. CDR3 region: CASSLGHSKG.

The chain has TRBV6-1 and TRBJ1-2; no firm D call. V was cut by 3 bases and J by 0 bases, with 5 bases left in between. The CDR3 loop spans 13 amino acids. Germline V gives CDR1 MNHNS, CDR2 SASEGT. The CDR3 sequence: CASSDGANYGYTF. CDR3 nucleotide sequence: TGTGCCAGCAGTGACGGAGCTAACTATGGCTACACCTTC.

J is TRBJ2-7 and V is TRBV5-1; weak D call: TRBD1 (7 bases). Trimming pared 4 bases from V and 4 bases from J, leaving 15 bases between. The CDR3 consists of 14 residues. Germline-derived CDR1 and CDR2 are SGHRS and YFSETQ. The CDR3 sequence is CASSPATGTYEQYF. CDR3 bases: TGCGCCAGCAGCCCCGCGACAGGGACTTACGAGCAGTACTTC. The full variable domain, completed using reference TRBV5-1 and TRBJ2-7, is KAGVTQTPRYLIKTRGQQVTLSCSPISGHRSVSWYQQTPGQGLQFLFEYFSETQRNKGNFPGRFSGRQFSNSRSEMNVSTLELGDSALYLCASSPATGTYEQYFGPGTRLTVT.